What follows describes a single T cell receptor beta chain. Antigen unknown. This sample was taken from a study of long-term antiretroviral therapy in people with HIV. Every single participant having HIV got treatment inside the United States. Before DNA extraction, roughly 1-11 million cryopreserved PBMC were held in the samples. Germline-derived CDR1 and CDR2 are LGHNT and FRNRAP. The CDR3 runs to 15 residues. Trimming took off 3 bases at V and 8 bases at J, with 19 bases between the two ends. Overall study findings and caveats: Within the repertoire, clones expanded before ART were dominant at all time points. Among HIV repertoires, CDR3 length ranges were narrower than those of controls.

The libraries were made with immunoSEQ v3.0 at survey level. The assay was immunoSEQ multiplex PCR, and TCRdb's table has in-frame clones only and misses some. The sample lists about 30,000 clones; around 90% were seen once. The chain carries TRBV12-5 and TRBJ1-2, with D possibly TRBD1 on 6 matching bases. This material consisted of unsorted PBMCs, taken more than 5 years after starting antiretroviral therapy. The clonotype was recovered from a woman aged 40 to 49 with HIV. The CDR3 DNA is TGTGCTAGTGGTTTAGGACAGCATCTGGGTATAGGCTACACCTTC. Residues: CASGLGQHLGIGYTF.